This TCR beta chain was captured by sequencing in a study of T cell clonotyping in hematopoietic cell transplantation. The time point denotes: recipient sample about 28 days before transplant, after cytoreduction. Recipient blood drawn about 28 days pretransplant and days 30, 100, 180 after. V lost 3 bases and J 5 bases, leaving 7 bases between the germline ends. Germline V gives CDR1 KGHSH, CDR2 LQKENI. CDR3 size: 13 residues. Only in-frame clones appear in the TCRdb table, and some are missing; sequencing was by immunoSEQ multiplex PCR. There are approximately 44,000 clones in the sample; about four fifths occur only once, and roughly 4.8% lies in the top ten.

Source: peripheral blood mononuclear cells, taken before stem cell transplant. This chain connects TRBV18 to TRBJ2-2; no firm D call. This TCR derives from a man aged 55 to 69 with myelodysplastic syndrome. Some clones in this sample may be carry-over from other donors' samples. CDR3 nucleotide sequence: TGTGCCAGCTCACCGGAGACGACCGGGGAGCTGTTTTTT. Protein: CASSPETTGELFF.